The subject of this entry is one T cell receptor (beta chain). Per the study methods: The assay estimated nucleated cells by amplifying reference gene primers. TCRdb keeps only in-frame clones here, not all; method: immunoSEQ multiplex PCR. The D gene and trimming were derived from the DNA, and the V and J assignments and clone size from that table. The table shows tens of thousands of clones, with 91% occurring only once. This sample was included in a study of blood T cell repertoires in COVID-19. About the research overall: COVID-19 samples collected from the United States, Italy and Spain covered acute and convalescent phases. PBMCs, B-cell-depleted T cells, or T cells were the source of the cDNA or gDNA that made up the material.

Trimming took off 3 bases at V and 7 bases at J, with 8 bases between the two ends. The CDR3 has 12 residues. The germline CDR1 and CDR2 sequences are MDHEN and SYDVKM. The rearrangement uses TRBV28 and TRBJ2-3, with TRBD1 as a possible D gene (6 bases). The specimen sequenced was peripheral blood. This receptor was taken from a woman aged 60 to 75 with active or convalescent COVID-19. This CDR3 reads CASSLTGYTQYF. The CDR3 nucleotides are TGTGCCAGCAGTTTGACAGGTTATACGCAGTATTTT.